This T cell receptor (beta chain) was sequenced in a study of T cell responses to AZD1222 COVID-19 vaccine. This clone was seen just once. TCRdb's table, derived via immunoSEQ multiplex PCR, lists solely in-frame clones and lacks some. The sample lists roughly 120,000 clones; approximately 84% were seen once. Germline V lookup: CDR1 MDHEN, CDR2 SYDVKM. This CDR3 has 14 amino acids. The germline V and J ends were trimmed by 5 bases and 5 bases, with 15 bases remaining between them. This sequence was found in an adult in good health. This material consisted of peripheral blood, taken on day 0 of AZD1222 vaccination. The V call is TRBV28, the J call TRBJ2-5; D might be TRBD2 (7 bases). CDR3: CASSRGGGVETQYF. For the CDR3, the DNA is TGTGCCAGCAGTCGCGGAGGGGGGGTGGAGACCCAGTACTTC. Together with reference TRBV28 and TRBJ2-5, the CDR3 gives the full variable domain: DVKVTQSSRYLVKRTGEKVFLECVQDMDHENMFWYRQDPGLGLRLIYFSYDVKMKEKGDIPEGYSVSREKKERFSLILESASTNQTSMYLCASSRGGGVETQYFGPGTRLLVL.